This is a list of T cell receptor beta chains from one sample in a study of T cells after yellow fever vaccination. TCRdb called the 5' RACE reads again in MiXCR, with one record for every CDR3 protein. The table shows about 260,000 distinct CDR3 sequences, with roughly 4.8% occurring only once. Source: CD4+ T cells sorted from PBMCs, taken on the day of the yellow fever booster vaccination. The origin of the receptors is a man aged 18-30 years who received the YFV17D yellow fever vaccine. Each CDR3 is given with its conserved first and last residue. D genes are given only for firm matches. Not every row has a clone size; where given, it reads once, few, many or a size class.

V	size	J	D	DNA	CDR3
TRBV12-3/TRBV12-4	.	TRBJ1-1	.	TGTGCCAGCAGTTTAGCGCTTCGGGGGACTGAAGCTTTCTTT	CASSLALRGTEAFF
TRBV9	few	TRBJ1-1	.	TGTGCCAGCAGCGTAGGAGGAGGGTTTACTGAAGCTTTCTTT	CASSVGGGFTEAFF
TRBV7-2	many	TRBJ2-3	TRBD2	TGTGCCAGCAGCTTAACGGGGGGGCCCGCAGATACGCAGTATTTT	CASSLTGGPADTQYF
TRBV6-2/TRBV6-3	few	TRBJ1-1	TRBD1	TGTGCCAGCAGTTCCCAAGACAGGGCTGAAGCTTTCTTT	CASSSQDRAEAFF
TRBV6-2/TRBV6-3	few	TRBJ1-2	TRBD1	TGTGCCAGCAGAAAGACAGGGGCCTCGAGTTATGGCTACACCTTC	CASRKTGASSYGYTF
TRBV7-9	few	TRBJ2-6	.	TGTGCCAGCAGCTTGGCGTCGGCTGGGGCCAACGTCCTGACTTTC	CASSLASAGANVLTF
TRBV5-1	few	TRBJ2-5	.	TGCGCCAGCAGCTTGGCCGAGGGCGGGGTACAAGAGACCCAGTACTTC	CASSLAEGGVQETQYF
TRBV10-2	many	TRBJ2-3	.	TGCGCCAGCAGGGTGCTCAACACAGATACGCAGTATTTT	CASRVLNTDTQYF
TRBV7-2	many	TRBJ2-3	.	TGTGCCAGCAGCCCACGGCAGGGGTCAGATACGCAGTATTTT	CASSPRQGSDTQYF
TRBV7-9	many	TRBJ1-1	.	TGTGCCAGCAGCTTAGTAATGAACACTGAAGCTTTCTTT	CASSLVMNTEAFF
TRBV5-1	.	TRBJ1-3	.	TGCGCCAGCAGCCCGACAGGATCGGCTGGAAACACCATATATTTT	CASSPTGSAGNTIYF
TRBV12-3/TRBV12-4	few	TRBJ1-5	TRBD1	TGTGCCAGCAGTTTAGCTGGGACAGTTAGCAATCAGCCCCAGCATTTT	CASSLAGTVSNQPQHF
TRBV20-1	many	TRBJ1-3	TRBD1	TGCAGTGCTAGTATGGCTCAGGGGGGAGGAAACACCATATATTTT	CSASMAQGGGNTIYF
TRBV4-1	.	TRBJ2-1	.	TGCGCCAGCAGCCAAGGGACCTCAGGGAGAGGGAATGAGCAGTTCTTC	CASSQGTSGRGNEQFF
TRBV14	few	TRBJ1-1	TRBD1	TGTGCCAGCAGCCACCTCGGGACAGGGGCCACTGAAGCTTTCTTT	CASSHLGTGATEAFF
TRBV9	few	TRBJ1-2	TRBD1	TGTGCCAGCAGCTTCCAGGACAGGGCCAACTATGGCTACACCTTC	CASSFQDRANYGYTF
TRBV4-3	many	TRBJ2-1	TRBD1	TGCGCCAGCTCCTCGGGACAGGGGCTCCATGAGCAGTTCTTC	CASSSGQGLHEQFF
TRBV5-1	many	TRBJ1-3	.	TGCGCCAGCAGCTTGGAACGAGGCCAGGGAAACACCATATATTTT	CASSLERGQGNTIYF
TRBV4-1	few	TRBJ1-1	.	TGCGCCAGCAGCCACGACAGGCGGGCTTTCTTT	CASSHDRRAFF
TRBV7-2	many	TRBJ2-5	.	TGTGCCAGCAGCTTAGTCGTCGGGGAAGAGACCCAGTACTTC	CASSLVVGEETQYF
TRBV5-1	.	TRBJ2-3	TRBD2	TGCGCCAGCAGCTCGGGACTAGCGGGGGGGCAGCTCTACACAGATACGCAGTATTTT	CASSSGLAGGQLYTDTQYF
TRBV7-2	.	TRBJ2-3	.	TGTGCCAGCAGCACCAGGGGGGGCCGCACAGATACGCAGTATTTT	CASSTRGGRTDTQYF